These 13 T cell receptor beta chains share one sample of origin, sequenced in a study of cytomegalovirus exposure and HLA in healthy donors. PCR primers comprised 60 Vbeta and 13 Jbeta primers. Generated by immunoSEQ multiplex PCR, the TCRdb table keeps only in-frame clones and is missing some. The sample lists hundreds of thousands of clones; about 85% were seen once. Input material: PBMCs. These receptors were collected from a girl aged 2-10 years in good health and CMV-seronegative.

The V call is TRBV7-9, the J call TRBJ2-1; 7 bases match TRBD1. J was trimmed by 7 bases and V by 6 bases; bases with no gene match: 15. The CDR3 has 16 amino acids. Germline CDR1 reads SEHNR; CDR2 reads FQNEAQ (reference sequence). CDR3 bases: TGTGCCAGCAGTCACCCGCCGGACAGGTCTTTAAATGAGCAGTTCTTC. Translation: CASSHPPDRSLNEQFF.

The chain carries TRBV7-2 and TRBJ1-3; D not resolved. V shed 2 bases and J shed 0 bases, with 5 bases lying between them. The CDR3 has 14 residues. The germline V gene encodes CDR1 SGHTA and CDR2 FQGNSA. CDR3 coding DNA: TGTGCCAGCAGCTTACGGGGCTCTGGAAACACCATATATTTT. As protein: CASSLRGSGNTIYF.

This clone has a single count. V usage is TRBV9 and J usage is TRBJ2-5; TRBD2 matches at 7 bases. V dropped 3 bases and J dropped 7; count of bases not matched to a gene: 9. The germline V gene encodes CDR1 SGDLS and CDR2 YYNGEE. This CDR3 has 14 residues. The CDR3: CASSATSAPGTQYF. In nucleotides, the CDR3 is TGTGCCAGCAGCGCCACTAGCGCTCCGGGGACCCAGTACTTC. The variable domain in full, completed from reference TRBV9 and TRBJ2-5, reads DSGVTQTPKHLITATGQRVTLRCSPRSGDLSVYWYQQSLDQGLQFLIQYYNGEERAKGNILERFSAQQFPDLHSELNLSSLELGDSALYFCASSATSAPGTQYFGPGTRLLVL.

The chain combines TRBV5-6 with TRBJ2-7; 13 bases agree with TRBD2. The CDR3 length is 16 residues. V lost 0 bases, J lost 7 bases, and 7 bases stayed unmatched. Germline values: CDR1 SGHDT, CDR2 YYEEEE. CDR3 amino acids: CASSLGTSGGLWEQYF. CDR3 nucleotide sequence: TGTGCCAGCAGCTTGGGGACTAGCGGGGGTCTATGGGAGCAGTACTTC.

The J gene is TRBJ1-6, the V gene TRBV30; D ambiguous. The CDR3 runs to 14 residues. Per germline, CDR1 GTSNPN and CDR2 SVGIG (reference sequence). V was trimmed by 2 bases and J by 7 bases, leaving 12 bases between them. The CDR3 nucleotides are TGTGCCTGGAGTAGCTACGGTCGAAATTCACCCCTCCACTTT. Encoded protein: CAWSSYGRNSPLHF.

The chain recombines TRBV5-1 with TRBJ2-7, with 12 bases fitting TRBD2. CDR3 length equals 19 residues. Losses at the gene ends were 0 bases for V and 0 bases for J; bases not matched to a gene: 10. Per the germline V gene, CDR1 is SGHRS and CDR2 is YFSETQ. CDR3 residues: CASSLAMLAGGRGSYEQYF. CDR3 nucleotide sequence: TGCGCCAGCAGCTTGGCGATGCTAGCGGGAGGGAGGGGCTCCTACGAGCAGTACTTC.

The J gene is TRBJ2-1, the V gene TRBV29-1, with unresolved D. The length of the CDR3 is 15 residues. Germline values: CDR1 SQVTM, CDR2 ANQGSEA. The V gene lost 3 bases and the J gene lost 0 bases, with 12 bases spanning the gap. Here the CDR3 DNA reads TGCAGCGTTGATTCGATGCCTAGCTCCTACAATGAGCAGTTCTTC. It translates to CSVDSMPSSYNEQFF.

The chain joins TRBV5-1 to TRBJ2-7, with D possibly matching TRBD1 (6 bases). The CDR3 is 14 amino acids. V was trimmed by 0 bases and J by 6 bases, leaving 13 bases between them. Germline V gene data show CDR1 as SGHRS and CDR2 as YFSETQ. This CDR3 reads CASSLGRPGAEQYF. The CDR3 bases are TGCGCCAGCAGCTTGGGACGCCCAGGGGCCGAGCAGTACTTC.

This clone has a handful of counts. This chain uses TRBV18 with TRBJ2-1; D not certain. Trimming took 3 bases from V and 9 from J, leaving 9 bases between them. The V gene's germline CDR1 is KGHSH and CDR2 LQKENI. This CDR3 is 12 amino acids long. CDR3 sequence (DNA): TGTGCCAGCTCACCGAGGCCCGGTGAGCAGTTCTTC. Translating it yields CASSPRPGEQFF.

The chain links TRBV6-1 to TRBJ1-2, with D maybe TRBD1 (5 bases). The CDR3 is 12 residues long. Germline V gives CDR1 MNHNS, CDR2 SASEGT. V was pared by 6 bases and J by 7 bases, with 12 bases between. The DNA of the CDR3 is TGTGCCAGCAGACCCGCCGGGGGTGGCTACACCTTC. Protein: CASRPAGGGYTF.

The chain couples TRBV7-9 to TRBJ2-2, with 11 bases lining up with TRBD2. V lost 5 bases to trimming and J lost 5 bases; unmatched junction nucleotides: 4. CDR1 SEHNR and CDR2 FQNEAQ come from the germline V gene (reference sequence). The CDR3 runs to 15 residues. CDR3 DNA sequence: TGTGCCAGCAGCCCACTAGCGGGGGTTACCGGGGAGCTGTTTTTT. Translating it yields CASSPLAGVTGELFF.

This chain joins TRBV5-1 and TRBJ2-3; weak D call: TRBD2 (6 bases). Germline loops: CDR1 SGHRS, CDR2 YFSETQ. This CDR3 has 13 residues. Trimming pared 4 bases from V and 3 bases from J, leaving 9 bases between. In DNA form, the CDR3 reads TGCGCCAGCAGCGCAGGAGGGACAGATACGCAGTATTTT. This gives the protein CASSAGGTDTQYF.

The chain combines TRBV5-4 with TRBJ2-2; D uncertain. CDR1 SGHNT and CDR2 YYREEE come from the germline V gene (reference sequence). Trimming removed 3 bases at V and 4 bases at J, with 10 bases between. This CDR3 has 14 residues. The CDR3 sequence: CASSSSPVTGELFF. CDR3 nucleotide sequence: TGTGCCAGCAGCTCCTCCCCGGTCACCGGGGAGCTGTTTTTT.